This TCR beta chain was documented in a study of regulatory T cells in long-lasting Graves disease. Building of the TCR beta libraries involved iRepertoire HTBI primers and Arm-PCR of CDR3 regions. MiXCR, applied by TCRdb to the multiplex PCR reads, yields one record per CDR3 protein. The sample records some 450,000 distinct CDR3 sequences, roughly 15% being singletons. Time point denoted: newly diagnosed GD, antithyroid drugs for less than 3 months. After RNA was extracted from PBMCs, the TCR library was made from it. Separately, the same data were catalogued under a study of T cells in Graves' hyperthyroidism and ophthalmopathy. Per that paper: Orbital computed tomography and thyroid ultrasound, together with serum TRAb and thyroxine and clinical symptoms, were used for diagnoses.

The clonotype comes from a woman in her 30s with Graves disease. Sequenced material: peripheral blood mononuclear cells (PBMCs), taken at new diagnosis, from a patient treated with antithyroid drugs.

CDR3 sequence: CASSLAGGGTGNTIYF. In DNA, the CDR3 is TGTGCCAGCAGCTTGGCCGGGGGAGGGACAGGAAACACCATATATTTT. The V call is TRBV5-6, the J call TRBJ1-3; possibly TRBD1 for D (6 bases). CDR3 size: 16 residues. V dropped 0 bases and J dropped 4 bases, with 14 bases sitting between them. Germline V CDR1 and CDR2: SGHDT, YYEEEE.